These T cell receptor beta chains were read from a single sample in a study of blood T cell repertoires in COVID-19. The assay was immunoSEQ multiplex PCR, and TCRdb's table has in-frame clones only and misses some. The repertoire holds about 20,000 clones, around 79% seen once, with roughly 50% in the top ten. Sequences were obtained from peripheral blood. Receptors were obtained from a man older than 75 with acute or convalescent COVID-19. Each CDR3 is given with its conserved first and last residue. The size of a clone is reported for some rows only, either as once, few or many, or as a class for expanded clones.

cdr3_aa: CASSLGVAGSGNTIYF; j_call: TRBJ1-3; v_call: TRBV7-8; clone_size: NA
cdr3_aa: CASSPSGHPTNTEAFF; j_call: TRBJ1-1; v_call: TRBV19; clone_size: NA
cdr3_aa: CATQRRRGTSNGYTF; j_call: TRBJ1-2; v_call: TRBV28; clone_size: NA
cdr3_aa: CASSHTGGESSANYGYTF; j_call: TRBJ1-2; v_call: TRBV4-3; clone_size: once
cdr3_aa: CASSSGQRINEKLFF; j_call: TRBJ1-4; v_call: TRBV5-1; clone_size: NA
cdr3_aa: CASSLTTAGGSDTQYF; j_call: TRBJ2-3; v_call: TRBV5-1; clone_size: NA
cdr3_aa: CASSPLPGLAGVQETQYF; j_call: TRBJ2-5; v_call: TRBV18; clone_size: NA
cdr3_aa: CATSDLQGTTYAGELFF; j_call: TRBJ2-2; v_call: TRBV24-1; clone_size: NA
cdr3_aa: CASSSPRGRGTDTQYF; j_call: TRBJ2-3; v_call: TRBV7-6; clone_size: NA
cdr3_aa: CASSGQGLTNEKLFF; j_call: TRBJ1-4; v_call: TRBV7-6; clone_size: once
cdr3_aa: CASRTSSGGELFF; j_call: TRBJ2-2; v_call: TRBV19; clone_size: NA
cdr3_aa: CASSPTGSSYNSPLHF; j_call: TRBJ1-6; v_call: TRBV19; clone_size: NA
cdr3_aa: CATSRDPRQLNSPLHF; j_call: TRBJ1-6; v_call: TRBV15; clone_size: NA
cdr3_aa: CASSLTRAPNEQFF; j_call: TRBJ2-1; v_call: TRBV7-9; clone_size: NA
cdr3_aa: CASSPGGLMYNEQFF; j_call: TRBJ2-1; v_call: TRBV19; clone_size: NA
cdr3_aa: CAWSSGGTEAFF; j_call: TRBJ1-1; v_call: TRBV30; clone_size: once
cdr3_aa: CATSRDTQGGTEAFF; j_call: TRBJ1-1; v_call: TRBV15; clone_size: NA
cdr3_aa: CASSIRLHFGQGRTSTDTQYF; j_call: TRBJ2-3; v_call: TRBV5-1; clone_size: NA
cdr3_aa: CASSPRTGGNREAFF; j_call: TRBJ1-1; v_call: TRBV18; clone_size: NA
cdr3_aa: CASRMSGVETQYF; j_call: TRBJ2-5; v_call: TRBV10-2; clone_size: NA
cdr3_aa: CASTVGLAGARETQYF; j_call: TRBJ2-5; v_call: TRBV7-2; clone_size: NA
cdr3_aa: CASSQDRVARQDNEQFF; j_call: TRBJ2-1; v_call: TRBV28; clone_size: NA
cdr3_aa: CASSYGGLGTQYF; j_call: TRBJ2-3; v_call: TRBV6-2/TRBV6-3; clone_size: NA
cdr3_aa: CASSLRGGSGANVLTF; j_call: TRBJ2-6; v_call: TRBV7-6; clone_size: few
cdr3_aa: CASGPPGQGSYEQYF; j_call: TRBJ2-7; v_call: TRBV28; clone_size: NA
cdr3_aa: CASSQRGGTDTQYF; j_call: TRBJ2-3; v_call: TRBV14; clone_size: NA
cdr3_aa: CASSHEQGSGANVLTF; j_call: TRBJ2-6; v_call: TRBV4-3; clone_size: NA
cdr3_aa: CASRTDRVADTQYF; j_call: TRBJ2-3; v_call: TRBV6-6; clone_size: NA
cdr3_aa: CASSQAGMNTEAFF; j_call: TRBJ1-1; v_call: TRBV14; clone_size: NA
cdr3_aa: CAISDFLPGALNTGELFF; j_call: TRBJ2-2; v_call: TRBV10-3; clone_size: NA
cdr3_aa: CASSLLSSDLTDTQYF; j_call: TRBJ2-3; v_call: TRBV5-1; clone_size: once
cdr3_aa: CASSLGQDNEKLFF; j_call: TRBJ1-4; v_call: TRBV5-4; clone_size: NA
cdr3_aa: CASTVGAEQFF; j_call: TRBJ2-1; v_call: TRBV25-1; clone_size: NA
cdr3_aa: CASSGTVADTQYF; j_call: TRBJ2-3; v_call: TRBV10-1; clone_size: NA
cdr3_aa: CASSKGPGEIDGYTF; j_call: TRBJ1-2; v_call: TRBV21-1; clone_size: NA
cdr3_aa: CASSPQPGNQETQYF; j_call: TRBJ2-5; v_call: TRBV7-3; clone_size: NA
cdr3_aa: CAWSARQGRTEAFF; j_call: TRBJ1-1; v_call: TRBV30; clone_size: NA
cdr3_aa: CASSPFNPGGLGAFF; j_call: TRBJ1-1; v_call: TRBV14; clone_size: NA